This T cell receptor (beta chain) was sequenced in a study of blood T cell repertoires in COVID-19. Study-wide context: From the United States, Italy and Spain came samples of acute and convalescent COVID-19.

The CDR3 spans 15 residues. Trimming shortened V by 3 bases and J by 1 base, and 12 bases separated the two germline ends. Looked up from germline, CDR1 is ENHRY and CDR2 is SYGVKD. In the authors' workflow: The authors estimated nucleated cell counts from reference gene primer amplification. This table comes from immunoSEQ multiplex PCR, and its TCRdb copy is limited to in-frame clones, with some not included. The V and J calls and clone size are taken from that table; D and trimming were inferred from the DNA. The sample records about 300,000 clones, about 91% being singletons. V usage is TRBV10-3 and J usage is TRBJ1-1; D is possibly TRBD1 (5 bases). Input material: peripheral blood. The receptor was derived from a woman in her 30s who had recovered from COVID-19. Here the CDR3 DNA reads TGTGCCATCAGTGATAATTACCAGGGGAACACTGAAGCTTTCTTT. Translated: CAISDNYQGNTEAFF.